This T cell receptor beta chain derives from a study of cytomegalovirus exposure and HLA in healthy donors. Study background: An early data release held approximately 80 million unique TCRs from HLA-typed donors. In terms of ancestry, the Caucasian-associated cluster contained around 79% of the approximately 400 genotyped donors.

The PCR made use of 60 Vbeta and 13 Jbeta primers. Data came from immunoSEQ multiplex PCR; TCRdb stores just in-frame clones and leaves some out. Among approximately 150,000 clones listed, 80% to 90% were seen once. Germline lookup yields CDR1 MNHEY and CDR2 SVGAGI. With V trimmed by 0 bases and J by 3 bases, 6 bases remained unmatched. The CDR3 consists of 16 residues. The chain has TRBV6-5 and TRBJ2-7; 9 bases align to TRBD1. The origin of this receptor is a woman younger than 45 in good health and CMV-seropositive. The sequenced material came from PBMCs. Here the CDR3 reads CASSYSEGQGFYEQYF. Here the CDR3 DNA reads TGTGCCAGCAGTTACTCGGAGGGACAGGGATTCTACGAGCAGTACTTC.